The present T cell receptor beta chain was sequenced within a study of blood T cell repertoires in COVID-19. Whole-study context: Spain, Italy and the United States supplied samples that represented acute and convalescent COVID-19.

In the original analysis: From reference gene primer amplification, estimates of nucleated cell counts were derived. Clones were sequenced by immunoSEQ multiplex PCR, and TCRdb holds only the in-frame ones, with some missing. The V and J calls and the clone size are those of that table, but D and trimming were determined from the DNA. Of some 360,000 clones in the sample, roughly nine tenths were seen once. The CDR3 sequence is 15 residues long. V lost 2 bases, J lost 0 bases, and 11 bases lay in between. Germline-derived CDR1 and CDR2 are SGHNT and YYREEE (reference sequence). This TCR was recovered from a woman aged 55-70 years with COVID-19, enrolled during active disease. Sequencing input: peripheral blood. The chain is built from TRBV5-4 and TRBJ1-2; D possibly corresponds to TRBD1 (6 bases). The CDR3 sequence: CASSLSTGSNYGYTF. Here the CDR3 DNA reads TGTGCCAGCAGCTTATCGACAGGTTCTAACTATGGCTACACCTTC.